Listed below are T cell receptor beta chains from one sample, sequenced in a study of cytomegalovirus exposure and HLA in healthy donors. Data came from immunoSEQ multiplex PCR; TCRdb stores just in-frame clones and leaves some out. The sample yields around 190,000 clones, 86% seen once. The sequenced sample was PBMCs. The receptors shown here come from a woman between 18 and 29 years old in good health and CMV-seronegative. CDR3s include the opening cysteine and the closing phenylalanine or tryptophan. A D gene is named only where the DNA matches it firmly. Rows give clone size only sometimes, using once, few, many, or a class for an expanded clone.

cdr3_nt | cdr3_aa | v_call | d_call | j_call | clone_size
TGCGCCAGCAGCCTGCGGGGAAGGGACACAGATACGCAGTATTTT | CASSLRGRDTDTQYF | TRBV5-1 | - | TRBJ2-3 | -
TGTGCCAGCAGCTTAGTAGACAGGCGGGCTTCACCCCTCCACTTT | CASSLVDRRASPLHF | TRBV7-9 | - | TRBJ1-6 | -
TGTGCCAGCAGTTACTCGAGGGGGATGACTGAAGCTTTCTTT | CASSYSRGMTEAFF | TRBV6-5 | - | TRBJ1-1 | -
TGTGCCAGCAGCCGTAGCGGGGGGGCCACGCAGGCCTACGAGCAGTACTTC | CASSRSGGATQAYEQYF | TRBV9 | TRBD2 | TRBJ2-7 | -
TGTGCCAGCAGGAGAGGGACTAGCGGGAACACCGGGGAGCTGTTTTTT | CASRRGTSGNTGELFF | TRBV11-2 | TRBD2 | TRBJ2-2 | -
TGTGCCAGCAGCGGAGGGCAATACTATAATTCACCCCTCCACTTT | CASSGGQYYNSPLHF | TRBV11-2 | - | TRBJ1-6 | -
TGTGCCAGCAGCCCACAGGGTGTTAACACTGAAGCTTTCTTT | CASSPQGVNTEAFF | TRBV7-6 | - | TRBJ1-1 | -
TGTGCCAGCAGTGAAGGTCGGCGGGGGGGTTACAATGAGCAGTTCTTC | CASSEGRRGGYNEQFF | TRBV2 | TRBD2 | TRBJ2-1 | -
TGCGCCAGCAGTGAACAGCCTTACAATGAGCAGTTCTTC | CASSEQPYNEQFF | TRBV10-1 | - | TRBJ2-1 | -
TGTGCCAGCAGCAGGGACTACCTCCAGTACTTC | CASSRDYLQYF | TRBV7-9 | TRBD2 | TRBJ2-5 | -
TGTGCCAGCAGCCAAAGACAGGCCGCTGGCTACACCTTC | CASSQRQAAGYTF | TRBV14 | - | TRBJ1-2 | -
TGTGCCAGCAGCCTCAACTTGGCAGGGGAGGCTTTCTTT | CASSLNLAGEAFF | TRBV11-2 | - | TRBJ1-1 | -
TGCAGCGGACGGGACAGGGGGCTCGCCGGGGAGCTGTTTTTT | CSGRDRGLAGELFF | TRBV29-1 | TRBD1 | TRBJ2-2 | -
TGCGCCAGCAGCCAAGGAGACAGGATAAATCAGCCCCAGCATTTT | CASSQGDRINQPQHF | TRBV4-1 | - | TRBJ1-5 | few
TGTGCCAGCTCACTTTCTGGAGCTCCCTACGAGCAGTACTTC | CASSLSGAPYEQYF | TRBV18 | - | TRBJ2-7 | -
TGTGCCACTAAGGGGGACAGGACTAGCGGGAATTACAATGAGCAGTTCTTC | CATKGDRTSGNYNEQFF | TRBV10-3 | TRBD2 | TRBJ2-1 | -
TGTGCCATCAGTGAAACAGGTAACACTGAAGCTTTCTTT | CAISETGNTEAFF | TRBV10-3 | - | TRBJ1-1 | -